The T cell receptor beta chain described here comes from a study of blood T cell repertoires in COVID-19. Across the study: COVID-19 samples, acute and convalescent, were from the United States, Italy and Spain.

In the source study's methods: Estimates of nucleated cell counts were drawn from the amplification of reference gene primers. Some clones are missing from TCRdb's copy, which holds only in-frame ones; the method was immunoSEQ multiplex PCR. D and trimming were read from the DNA, whereas the V and J calls and clone size are those reported in that table. This table holds some 190,000 clones, roughly 80% found once. The TCR originated in a man between 60 and 75 years old with acute or convalescent COVID-19. Source material: peripheral blood.

The CDR3 here is CASSERAGVNQPQHF. Written as DNA, the CDR3 is TGTGCCAGCAGTGAAAGGGCAGGGGTTAATCAGCCCCAGCATTTT. This chain connects TRBV2 to TRBJ1-5; D perhaps matches TRBD1 (6 bases). Trimming took off 2 bases at V and 4 bases at J, with 12 bases between the two ends. CDR3 length equals 15 residues. Germline assignment: CDR1 SNHLY and CDR2 FYNNEI.